This passage covers 27 T cell receptor beta chains from one sample sequenced in a study of blood T cell repertoires in COVID-19. Clones were read by immunoSEQ multiplex PCR, and TCRdb kept only the in-frame ones, dropping some. The sample lists some 250,000 clones; 88% were seen once. The material sequenced was peripheral blood. The receptors stem from a woman between 40 and 50 years old who had recovered from COVID-19.

This clone appeared once. The rearrangement uses TRBV30 and TRBJ1-2; tentative D call: TRBD1 (5 bases). The CDR3 consists of 13 residues. With 1 base removed from V and 8 bases from J, the gap between germline ends came to 14 bases. Germline V gives CDR1 GTSNPN, CDR2 SVGIG (reference sequence). CDR3 sequence reads: CAWSGGGGVGYTF. The CDR3 DNA is TGTGCCTGGAGTGGTGGCGGGGGGGTCGGCTACACCTTC. The full variable domain, its missing parts supplied by reference TRBV30 and TRBJ1-2, is SQTIHQWPATLVQPVGSPLSLECTVEGTSNPNLYWYRQAAGRGLQLLFYSVGIGQISSEVPQNLSASRPQDRQFILSSKKLLLSDSGFYLCAWSGGGGVGYTFGSGTRLTVV.

The DNA of the CDR3 is TGTGCCAGCAGCTTGGCCGGTGGGGCTAGCGGTGCCTACGAGCAGTACTTC. Encoded protein: CASSLAGGASGAYEQYF. J is TRBJ2-7 and V is TRBV5-4; 7 nucleotides align to TRBD2. Germline V lookup: CDR1 SGHNT, CDR2 YYREEE (reference sequence). The CDR3 loop spans 17 amino acids. The trim removed 0 bases at V and 2 bases at J, leaving 11 bases unmatched.

With respect to this clone: One end of the junction fails to match germline, which may point to a read error. Here the CDR3 reads CASSPRGADTQYF. CDR3 DNA: TGTGCTAGCAGCCCCCGGGGGGCAGATACGCAGTATTTT. The gene calls are TRBV7-7 and TRBJ2-3; 7 bases line up with TRBD2. The length of the CDR3 is 13 residues. Germline loops: CDR1 SSHAT, CDR2 FNYEAQ (reference sequence).

There are a few counts of this clone. The chain joins TRBV7-8 to TRBJ1-4; 10 positions match TRBD1. The CDR3 extends over 14 amino acids. Trimming cost V 5 bases and J 8 bases; bases outside gene matches: 5. Looked up from germline, CDR1 is SGHVS and CDR2 is FQNEAQ. The CDR3 DNA is TGTGCCAGCAGCCTCCCGGACAGGGGGGAAAAACTGTTTTTT. Its protein is CASSLPDRGEKLFF.

This rearrangement joins TRBV7-6 to TRBJ1-2, with TRBD1 matching over 9 bases. This CDR3 comprises 15 residues. From germline, CDR1 is SGHVS and CDR2 FNYEAQ. Trimming at V came to 5 bases and at J to 4 bases, leaving 8 bases not matched to a gene. The CDR3 coding sequence is TGTGCCAGCAGCCGCGGGACAGGGCAGGTCTATGGCTACACCTTC. It yields the protein CASSRGTGQVYGYTF.

The gene calls are TRBV3-1 (or the pseudogene TRBV3-2) and TRBJ2-1; D is perhaps TRBD2 (5 bases). The V end lost 3 bases, the J end lost 2 bases, and 8 bases lay between the germline ends. CDR1 is LGHDT and CDR2 is YNNKEL in the germline V gene (reference sequence). The CDR3 is made up of 14 amino acids. The CDR3 reads CASSQRVAYNEQFF. CDR3 in DNA: TGTGCCAGCAGCCAGCGGGTTGCCTACAATGAGCAGTTCTTC.

The chain joins TRBV6-5 to TRBJ1-3; D is unresolved. Germline CDR1 MNHEY, CDR2 SVGAGI. Trimming removed 5 bases from V and 0 bases from J, with 11 bases in between. This CDR3 spans 15 amino acids. The CDR3 here is CASSTGQRSGNTIYF. The DNA of the CDR3 is TGTGCCAGCAGTACCGGCCAGCGCTCTGGAAACACCATATATTTT.

The chain carries TRBV5-8 and TRBJ2-3, with 14 bases aligning to TRBD2. The CDR3 length is 19 residues. V dropped 3 bases and J dropped 5; count of bases not matched to a gene: 14. Germline V gives CDR1 SGHTS, CDR2 YDEGEE. In DNA, the CDR3 is TGTGCCAGCAGCTCGGGACTAGCGGGAGCCACGACATGGGTAGATACGCAGTATTTT. Encoded protein: CASSSGLAGATTWVDTQYF.

This chain connects TRBV9 to TRBJ1-4; 9 nucleotides agree with TRBD1. V gave up 0 bases and J gave up 7 bases; unmatched junction bases: 7. Germline CDR1 and CDR2: SGDLS and YYNGEE. CDR3 length: 16 residues. This chain's CDR3 is CASSVAGTGLAEKLFF. The CDR3 DNA reads TGTGCCAGCAGCGTAGCCGGGACAGGGTTGGCTGAAAAACTGTTTTTT.

This chain links TRBV7-2 with TRBJ2-6; 9 bases are a match to TRBD2. CDR1 SGHTA and CDR2 FQGNSA come from the germline V gene. The V gene end was trimmed by 3 bases and the J gene end by 5 bases; junction bases not matched to a gene: 5. The CDR3 sequence is 16 residues long. The CDR3 sequence: CASSFWASGRANVLTF. The CDR3 nucleotides are TGTGCCAGCAGCTTTTGGGCTAGCGGGAGGGCCAACGTCCTGACTTTC. Filled out from reference TRBV7-2 and TRBJ2-6, the complete variable domain reads GAGVSQSPSNKVTEKGKDVELRCDPISGHTALYWYRQSLGQGLEFLIYFQGNSAPDKSGLPSDRFSAERTGGSVSTLTIQRTQQEDSAVYLCASSFWASGRANVLTFGAGSRLTVL.

The rearrangement links TRBV7-2 to TRBJ1-1; D might be TRBD1 (5 bases). Germline V gene lookup returns CDR1 SGHTA and CDR2 FQGNSA. There are 15 residues in the CDR3. V was shortened by 5 bases and J by 1 base, with 14 bases between the two germline ends. CDR3 sequence reads: CASSPRQIRNTEAFF. The CDR3 DNA follows: TGTGCCAGCAGCCCCCGACAGATTCGGAACACTGAAGCTTTCTTT.

The chain uses TRBV5-1 and TRBJ2-7, with D hard to call. Per germline, CDR1 SGHRS and CDR2 YFSETQ. V shed 0 bases and J shed 3 bases, with 7 bases lying between them. The CDR3 is 13 amino acids. CDR3 in amino acids: CASSLVPLYEQYF. CDR3 DNA sequence: TGCGCCAGCAGCTTGGTACCACTCTACGAGCAGTACTTC.

The rearrangement uses TRBV7-8 and TRBJ2-7; TRBD1 matches 8 bases. The CDR3 has 15 amino acids. V shed 5 bases and J 7 bases; nucleotides not matched to a gene: 13. Germline CDR1 reads SGHVS; CDR2 reads FQNEAQ. CDR3 sequence: CASSATTGAPWEQYF. The CDR3 DNA reads as TGTGCCAGCAGCGCGACGACAGGGGCCCCTTGGGAGCAGTACTTC.

This sequence joins TRBV7-2 and TRBJ2-3; 9 positions agree with TRBD2. CDR3 length: 16 residues. The germline gives CDR1 SGHTA, CDR2 FQGNSA. Trimming cost V 2 bases and J 3 bases; bases outside gene matches: 6. The CDR3 loop is CASSLRGGRGTDTQYF. CDR3 coding DNA: TGTGCCAGCAGCTTACGTGGCGGGAGGGGTACAGATACGCAGTATTTT. The full variable domain, completed using reference TRBV7-2 and TRBJ2-3, is GAGVSQSPSNKVTEKGKDVELRCDPISGHTALYWYRQSLGQGLEFLIYFQGNSAPDKSGLPSDRFSAERTGGSVSTLTIQRTQQEDSAVYLCASSLRGGRGTDTQYFGPGTRLTVL.

The chain is built from TRBV6-2 or TRBV6-3 and TRBJ2-7, with 7 bases identical to TRBD2. This CDR3 region has 13 residues. Germline-derived CDR1 and CDR2 are MNHEY and SVGEGT. Germline trimming cut 2 bases from V and 3 bases from J; bases unmatched to any gene: 1. CDR3 nucleotides: TGTGCCAGCAGTTACGGGGGGGACTACGAGCAGTACTTC. This codes for CASSYGGDYEQYF.

The chain links TRBV6-2 or TRBV6-3 to TRBJ2-7, with 7 nucleotides matching TRBD1. Germline trimming cut 6 bases from V and 3 bases from J; bases unmatched to any gene: 8. Germline V gives CDR1 MNHEY, CDR2 SVGEGT. This CDR3 is built from 14 residues. CDR3 region: CASSPRTGDYEQYV. CDR3 DNA: TGTGCCAGCAGCCCCCGGACAGGCGACTACGAGCAGTACGTC.

The rearrangement uses TRBV5-1 and TRBJ1-2; 8 bases align to TRBD1. CDR1 and CDR2 (germline): SGHRS, YFSETQ. This CDR3 has 17 residues. The V segment lost 0 bases and the J segment 4 bases; nucleotides outside the gene matches: 11. Here the CDR3 DNA reads TGCGCCAGCAGCTTGGCGGCAGGGGGCGCGGGTATCTATGGCTACACCTTC. Translating it yields CASSLAAGGAGIYGYTF.

V gene TRBV9 combines with J gene TRBJ1-1, with a weak D call TRBD1 (6 bases). The V end lost 3 bases, the J end lost 0 bases, and 21 bases lay between the germline ends. The CDR3 extends over 18 amino acids. The germline V gene encodes CDR1 SGDLS and CDR2 YYNGEE. The CDR3 region has the DNA TGTGCCAGCAGCGCCCCTTGGGGGCAGCTTAGAGTGAACACTGAAGCTTTCTTT. Its protein is CASSAPWGQLRVNTEAFF.

This clone has just a few counts. The rearrangement uses TRBV5-1 and TRBJ1-6; TRBD1 agrees at 7 bases. The CDR3 runs to 14 residues. The V segment lost 6 bases and the J segment 8 bases; nucleotides outside the gene matches: 8. Germline-derived CDR1 and CDR2 are SGHRS and YFSETQ. The CDR3 here is CASTPTGYDSPLHF. Written as DNA, the CDR3 is TGCGCCAGCACCCCGACAGGGTACGATTCACCCCTCCACTTT.

The V call is TRBV24-1, the J call TRBJ1-2; 11 positions agree with TRBD1. Germline values: CDR1 KGHDR, CDR2 SFDVKD. V lost 4 bases and J lost 8; bases outside the gene matches: 8. This CDR3 is 15 amino acids long. CDR3 in amino acids: CATSDGTGGSLGYTF. DNA for the CDR3: TGTGCCACCAGTGACGGGACAGGGGGAAGCCTGGGCTACACCTTC.

The V call is TRBV29-1, the J call TRBJ2-7; TRBD1 might be the D (5 bases). Deletions cut 6 bases from V and 4 bases from J, with 19 bases between. This CDR3 has 14 residues. The germline V gene has CDR1 SQVTM and CDR2 ANQGSEA. The CDR3 loop reads CSVQPLQGKYEQYF. The CDR3 DNA reads as TGCAGCGTCCAACCTCTCCAGGGCAAGTACGAGCAGTACTTC.

The chain links TRBV5-4 to TRBJ1-3; a weak D match, TRBD1 (6 bases). The germline V and J ends were trimmed by 4 bases and 0 bases, with 14 bases remaining between them. CDR1 SGHNT and CDR2 YYREEE come from the germline V gene (reference sequence). The CDR3 is made up of 16 amino acids. This CDR3 reads CASSTTGFVSGNTIYF. In DNA form, the CDR3 reads TGTGCCAGCAGCACAACAGGGTTCGTCTCTGGAAACACCATATATTTT.

This CDR3 is CASSVAGGGGEQYF. CDR3 bases: TGTGCCAGCAGCGTAGCGGGAGGAGGCGGCGAGCAGTACTTC. The gene calls are TRBV9 and TRBJ2-7; 7 positions match TRBD2. V lost 0 bases to trimming and J lost 6 bases; unmatched junction nucleotides: 6. Germline values: CDR1 SGDLS, CDR2 YYNGEE. The CDR3 extends over 14 amino acids.

This sequence joins TRBV10-3 and TRBJ2-1, with 14 nucleotides matching TRBD2. Trimming took 7 bases from V and 5 from J; bases not matched to a gene: 13. CDR1 is ENHRY, CDR2 SYGVKD, per germline. The CDR3 loop spans 18 amino acids. The CDR3 here is CAITNPGTSGRQNNEQFF. CDR3 nucleotides: TGTGCCATCACCAACCCCGGGACTAGCGGGAGACAAAACAATGAGCAGTTCTTC.

This chain uses TRBV3-1 (or the pseudogene TRBV3-2) with TRBJ2-3, with 15 nucleotides matching TRBD2. CDR3 size: 18 residues. The J segment lost 6 bases and the V segment lost 0 bases, leaving 7 bases of the junction unmatched. CDR1 LGHDT and CDR2 YNNKEL come from the germline V gene (reference sequence). The CDR3 region is CASSQESRTSGREDTQYF. The CDR3 DNA sequence: TGTGCCAGCAGCCAAGAATCCCGGACTAGCGGGAGGGAGGATACGCAGTATTTT.

The rearrangement uses TRBV21-1 and TRBJ2-7; no DNA check was done on the table's D call, TRBD2. TRBV21-1 has pseudogene status. The CDR3 totals 18 residues. CDR3: CASSKEDYGGPPTYEQYF. CDR3 coding DNA: TGTGCCAGCAGCAAAGAGGACTATGGTGGTCCTCCTACCTACGAGCAGTACTTC.

The chain is built from TRBV6-5 and TRBJ2-1; TRBD1 aligns across 8 bases. This CDR3 is 15 amino acids long. CDR1 is MNHEY, CDR2 SVGAGI, per germline. The trim removed 1 base at V and 10 bases at J, leaving 9 bases unmatched. The CDR3 reads CASSYLGQGAGEQFF. The CDR3 coding sequence is TGTGCCAGCAGTTACTTGGGGCAGGGGGCGGGGGAGCAGTTCTTC.